This T cell receptor beta chain was sequenced for a study of cytomegalovirus exposure and HLA in healthy donors. Study-level points and caveats: Roughly 170 TCR beta chains were listed as cytomegalovirus-associated. It was reported that TCR beta sequences correctly inferred the HLA-A and HLA-B alleles for most subjects.

As concerns this clone: Its target is not known.

This CDR3 spans 14 amino acids. V was trimmed by 6 bases and J by 4 bases, leaving 15 bases between them. Germline CDR1 is LNHDA and CDR2 is SQIVND (reference sequence). The study ran its PCR with 60 Vbeta and 13 Jbeta primers. Original methodology: In a later analysis, of approximately 81 million unique beta chains, roughly 9.9 million appeared in at least two donors. TCRdb's table, derived via immunoSEQ multiplex PCR, lists solely in-frame clones and lacks some. The V and J calls and clone size were taken over from that table, and D and trimming were inferred from the DNA. The sample holds approximately 150,000 clones, roughly three quarters seen once.

The clonotype was recovered from a woman between 55 and 75 years old in good health and CMV-seronegative. The chain combines TRBV19 with TRBJ1-2, with a weak D call TRBD1 (5 bases). What was sequenced was PBMCs. The CDR3 sequence: CASRPTGATYGYTF. For the CDR3, the DNA is TGTGCCAGTAGGCCTACAGGCGCTACCTATGGCTACACCTTC.